This T cell receptor (beta chain) is drawn from a study of T cells in Graves' hyperthyroidism and ophthalmopathy. Study-level background: Blood was drawn when the patient was first diagnosed and still untreated.

Diagnoses were established using clinical symptoms, serum thyroxine and TRAb, thyroid ultrasound and orbital computed tomography. Source material for PBMCs was around 10 ml fresh peripheral blood. The V and J ends lost 0 bases and 2 bases, in that order; junction bases with no gene match: 10. The CDR3 spans 17 residues. Germline-derived CDR1 and CDR2 are SGHRS and YFSETQ. The CDR3 regions of TCR beta were amplified from RNA transcripts. HTBI primers drove first-round RT-PCR of the TCR CDR3. One entry per CDR3 protein results from TCRdb running MiXCR on the multiplex PCR reads. The sample holds 300,000 or so distinct CDR3 sequences, under 25% seen once. This clonotype was observed at least ten times.

The rearrangement joins TRBV5-1 to TRBJ2-7; 8 bases agree with TRBD1. This clonotype originated in a woman in her fifties or sixties with Graves' hyperthyroidism. Material for sequencing was blood. In DNA, the CDR3 is TGCGCCAGCAGCTTGGGACAGGGACAGGTTCTCGCCTACGAGCAGTACTTC. This gives the protein CASSLGQGQVLAYEQYF.